This T cell receptor (beta chain) was sequenced in a study of blood T cell repertoires in COVID-19 (dated by TCRdb to 2020 to 2021). General notes on the study: Samples covering the acute and convalescent phases of COVID-19 were provided by collaborators in the United States, Italy and Spain. The samples were drawn from the first 160 participants of the ongoing ImmuneRACE study and from 950 to 1,500 subjects provided by 6 global collaborators. The repertoires were released in a freely available public database intended as a resource for research on the immune response to SARS-CoV-2. The material from the prospective study consisted of cDNA or gDNA derived from T cells, B-cell-depleted T cells, or PBMCs. Deeply sampled blood TCRbeta repertoires from subjects exposed to, actively infected with, or recovered from COVID-19 were included in the dataset. Where available, HLA class I and class II types were obtained from metadata supplied by the sample provider rather than from assay-based typing. The sample metadata nearly always contained a de-identified subject ID, COVID-19 status, age in years and sex. Beyond this particular receptor, the publication reports: The quantity of clinical and demographic metadata differed by source and by participant and was supplied without curation.

The immunoSEQ Assay, a bias-controlled multiplex PCR, was used to amplify TCRbeta CDR3 regions from genomic DNA. Regarding the original processing steps: The number of nucleated cells in each sample was estimated by amplification of reference gene primers within the assay. To quantify the absolute abundance of each unique TCRbeta CDR3 rearrangement, sequence reads were collapsed and filtered. For each sample, productive Simpson clonality was calculated as the square root of Simpson's diversity index over productive rearrangements. The source is immuneACCESS, and TCRdb retained only in-frame sequences with V and J called. Part of the clones is not carried over; for the studies checked, unresolved V genes explain less than half of this, and the remainder is unexplained. The DNA gave D and trimming, while V, J and clone size come from that table. Counted in this sample were 200,000 to 250,000 clones; approximately 86% of them appeared once. 14% to 15% of the sample is taken by the ten largest.

In this sample, this clone turned up once. Its cognate antigen has yet to be identified. Within one base of it there is no much larger clone, and no base qualities were kept. The CDR3 numbers 15 residues from cysteine through phenylalanine. Of the read, only the CDR3 DNA is kept; its 45 bases are in frame from base 1. The germline V gene (reference sequence) gives CDR1 as LNHDA and CDR2 as SQIVND. V sheds 6 bases and J sheds 3 bases, leaving 17 bases between their ends. Participants in the prospective study were aged 18 to 89 years, lived in some 24 United States geographic areas, and enrolled through a virtual design. In the prospective study, participants were assigned to cohorts based on the clinical history participants reported in a screening survey and a study questionnaire. In the prospective study, mobile phlebotomists collected whole blood, serum and a nasopharyngeal or oropharyngeal swab from each participant. Additional blood draws and questionnaires over an approximately two-month period could optionally be provided by prospective study participants. Before DNA extraction, blood samples from the prospective study were shipped at room temperature or frozen.

The receptor comes from a woman aged 50 to 65 with acute COVID-19. The specimen was PBMCs or T cells enriched from blood (not recorded which). Rearrangement joined TRBV19 to TRBJ1-2; tentative D gene TRBD1, with 5 bases matching. CDR3 loop: CASRGSTEPYYGYTF. In nucleotides, the sequence is TGTGCCAGTAGAGGGTCGACAGAGCCTTACTATGGCTACACCTTC.